This TCR beta chain was profiled in a study of blood T cell repertoires in COVID-19. Looking at the study overall: Italy, Spain and the United States were the sources of the convalescent and acute COVID-19 samples. PBMCs, B-cell-depleted T cells, or T cells were the source of the cDNA or gDNA that made up the material.

Original processing notes: Using reference gene primer amplification, nucleated cell counts were estimated. Using immunoSEQ multiplex PCR, the repertoire was profiled, and TCRdb retains in-frame clones only, with some absent. The DNA was the basis for D and trimming; V, J and clone size are from that table. Of around 76,000 clones listed, 85% to 90% were seen once; the top ten hold under 6%. This CDR3 is built from 15 residues. Per the germline V gene, CDR1 is SGHTA and CDR2 is FQGNSA. V was clipped by 0 bases and J by 3 bases, with 11 bases between them. The chain joins TRBV7-2 to TRBJ1-1, with a tentative D call TRBD1 (5 bases). The source material was peripheral blood. This TCR came from a man older than 75 with acute or convalescent COVID-19. CDR3 residues: CASSLAPGIDTEAFF. CDR3 in DNA: TGTGCCAGCAGCTTAGCGCCAGGGATCGACACTGAAGCTTTCTTT. Full variable domain (missing parts from reference TRBV7-2 and TRBJ1-1): GAGVSQSPSNKVTEKGKDVELRCDPISGHTALYWYRQSLGQGLEFLIYFQGNSAPDKSGLPSDRFSAERTGGSVSTLTIQRTQQEDSAVYLCASSLAPGIDTEAFFGQGTRLTVV.